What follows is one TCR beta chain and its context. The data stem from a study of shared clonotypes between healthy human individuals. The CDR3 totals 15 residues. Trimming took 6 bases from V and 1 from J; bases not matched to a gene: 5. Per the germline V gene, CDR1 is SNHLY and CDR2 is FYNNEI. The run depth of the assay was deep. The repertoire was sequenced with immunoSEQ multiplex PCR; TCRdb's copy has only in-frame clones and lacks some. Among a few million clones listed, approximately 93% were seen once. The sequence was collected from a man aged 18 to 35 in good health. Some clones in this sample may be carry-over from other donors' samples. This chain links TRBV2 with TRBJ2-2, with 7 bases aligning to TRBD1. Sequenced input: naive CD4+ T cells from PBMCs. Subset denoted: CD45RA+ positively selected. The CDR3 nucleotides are TGTGCCAGCAGCGGACAGGCCCAGAACACCGGGGAGCTGTTTTTT. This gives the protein CASSGQAQNTGELFF.